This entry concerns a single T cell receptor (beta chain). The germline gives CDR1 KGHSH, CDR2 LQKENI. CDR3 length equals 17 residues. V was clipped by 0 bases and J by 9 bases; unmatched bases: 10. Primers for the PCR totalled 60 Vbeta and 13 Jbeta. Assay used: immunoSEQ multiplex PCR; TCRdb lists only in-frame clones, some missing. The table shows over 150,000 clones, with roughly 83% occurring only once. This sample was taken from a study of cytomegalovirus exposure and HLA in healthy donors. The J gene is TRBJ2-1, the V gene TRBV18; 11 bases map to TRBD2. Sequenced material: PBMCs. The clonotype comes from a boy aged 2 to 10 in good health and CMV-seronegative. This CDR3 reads CASSPPLAGGPTVEQFF. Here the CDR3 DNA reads TGTGCCAGCTCACCACCCCTAGCGGGAGGCCCTACGGTTGAGCAGTTCTTC.